This entry lists 20 T cell receptor beta chains sequenced from one sample in a study of cytomegalovirus exposure and HLA in healthy donors. The method was immunoSEQ multiplex PCR; TCRdb's version includes in-frame clones alone and lacks a portion of them. The sample consists of 150,000 to 170,000 clones, 85% to 90% of them appearing once. Sequenced material: PBMCs. The origin of the receptors is a human donor in good health.

The rearrangement links TRBV5-1 to TRBJ2-6; 10 nucleotides align to TRBD1. The CDR3 runs 17 residues. Germline lookup yields CDR1 SGHRS and CDR2 YFSETQ. The V segment lost 3 bases and the J segment 3 bases; nucleotides outside the gene matches: 6. The CDR3 sequence: CASSSGTGVFGANVLTF. CDR3 coding DNA: TGCGCCAGCAGCTCCGGGACAGGGGTTTTTGGGGCCAACGTCCTGACTTTC.

The chain is built from TRBV6-5 and TRBJ1-1, with D maybe TRBD1 (6 bases). The CDR3 totals 15 residues. Germline V CDR1 and CDR2: MNHEY, SVGAGI. V was shortened by 10 bases and J by 1 base, with 19 bases between the two germline ends. Written as DNA, the CDR3 is TGTGCCAACACTACCGAAACAGGGCCGAACACTGAAGCTTTCTTT. Its protein is CANTTETGPNTEAFF.

The rearrangement uses TRBV9 and TRBJ2-5; 11 nucleotides line up with TRBD2. CDR1 and CDR2 (germline): SGDLS, YYNGEE. V shed 0 bases and J 0 bases; nucleotides not matched to a gene: 4. The CDR3 runs 17 residues. In nucleotides, the CDR3 is TGTGCCAGCAGCGTAGCACTAGCGGGGGAGTACCAAGAGACCCAGTACTTC. Protein product: CASSVALAGEYQETQYF.

The rearrangement links TRBV6-5 to TRBJ1-1, with D possibly being TRBD1 (5 bases). This CDR3 is 14 amino acids long. Trimming took off 2 bases at V and 2 bases at J, with 9 bases between the two ends. From germline, CDR1 is MNHEY and CDR2 SVGAGI. Written as DNA, the CDR3 is TGTGCCAGCAGTTACCACAGGTTCAACACTGAAGCTTTCTTT. Translating it yields CASSYHRFNTEAFF.

The rearrangement uses TRBV30 and TRBJ2-7; D gene unclear. Between the trimmed V and J ends, which lost 1 base and 5 bases, there was a span of 6 bases. The CDR3 runs to 11 residues. Germline CDR1 reads GTSNPN; CDR2 reads SVGIG (reference sequence). CDR3 region: CAWSAHHEQYF. In DNA, the CDR3 is TGTGCCTGGAGTGCCCATCACGAGCAGTACTTC.

The chain is built from TRBV6-1 and TRBJ2-7, with D possibly being TRBD2 (6 bases). This CDR3 has 15 amino acids. Germline assignment: CDR1 MNHNS and CDR2 SASEGT. V was clipped by 7 bases and J by 0 bases, with 16 bases between them. The DNA for the CDR3 is TGTGCCAGCAACAAACGGGAGACCGACTCCTACGAGCAGTACTTC. Translation: CASNKRETDSYEQYF.

Judged by abundance, this clone is medium-sized (0.01 to 0.1%). The chain carries TRBV7-3 and TRBJ2-2; 8 nucleotides match TRBD2. Unmatched junction bases numbered 4, after V lost 4 bases and J lost 3 bases. The CDR3 runs 15 residues. Looked up from germline, CDR1 is SGHTA and CDR2 is FQGTGA. The CDR3: CASSSGLGDTGELFF. CDR3 in DNA: TGTGCCAGCAGCTCGGGACTAGGGGACACCGGGGAGCTGTTTTTT.

The chain is built from TRBV9 and TRBJ2-5; 7 bases agree with TRBD1. Germline values: CDR1 SGDLS, CDR2 YYNGEE. The CDR3 runs 17 residues. V was pared by 0 bases and J by 1 base, with 9 bases of the junction left unmatched. CDR3 region: CASSVGIQGSSQETQYF. The CDR3 DNA reads TGTGCCAGCAGCGTAGGAATACAGGGGTCCTCCCAAGAGACCCAGTACTTC.

The J gene is TRBJ2-2, the V gene TRBV9, with TRBD1 identical over 10 bases. The germline CDR1 and CDR2 sequences are SGDLS and YYNGEE. The CDR3 loop spans 16 amino acids. Trimming at V came to 0 bases and at J to 6 bases, leaving 5 bases not matched to a gene. CDR3 loop: CASSVESGTGAGELFF. The DNA of the CDR3 is TGTGCCAGCAGCGTAGAGTCGGGGACAGGGGCCGGGGAGCTGTTTTTT.

The chain recombines TRBV10-1 with TRBJ2-1; 9 nucleotides align to TRBD2. V shed 4 bases, J shed 7 bases, and the junction held 8 bases outside the gene matches. CDR1 is WNHNN, CDR2 SYGVQD, per germline (reference sequence). This CDR3 contains 15 residues. CDR3 DNA: TGCGCCAGCAGTGTTGCGCGGGAGGGCAGAAATGAGCAGTTCTTC. Its translation: CASSVAREGRNEQFF.

The CDR3 is CASSTLGETIYGYTF. The CDR3 DNA reads TGTGCCAGTAGTACCCTCGGGGAGACCATCTATGGCTACACCTTC. This chain joins TRBV19 and TRBJ1-2; D ambiguous. CDR1 is LNHDA, CDR2 SQIVND, per germline (reference sequence). The CDR3 runs 15 residues. The V end was cut by 4 bases, the J end by 4 bases, with 16 bases between.

The table lists this clone with a few counts. This chain uses TRBV27 with TRBJ2-3; TRBD2 might be the D (5 bases). The CDR3 contains 13 residues. Germline V gene data show CDR1 as MNHEY and CDR2 as SMNVEV (reference sequence). V dropped 3 bases and J dropped 5 bases, with 9 bases sitting between them. The CDR3 reads CASSLSRVDTQYF. The CDR3 DNA reads as TGTGCCAGCAGTTTGTCGCGGGTAGATACGCAGTATTTT.

This chain joins TRBV4-1 and TRBJ1-1; tentative D call: TRBD1 (6 bases). This CDR3 contains 15 residues. V lost 1 base and J 5 bases, leaving 14 bases between the germline ends. The germline V gene has CDR1 MGHRA and CDR2 YSYEKL. Here the CDR3 reads CASSQVGGGPTEAFF. The CDR3 bases are TGCGCCAGCAGCCAAGTTGGGGGGGGGCCGACTGAAGCTTTCTTT.

V usage is TRBV13 and J usage is TRBJ1-3; D unclear. Germline V lookup: CDR1 PRHDT, CDR2 FYEKMQ (reference sequence). V lost 1 base to trimming and J lost 4 bases, with 2 bases between them. The CDR3 extends over 12 amino acids. CDR3 nucleotides: TGTGCCAGCAGCTTAGTAGGAAACACCATATATTTT. Protein product: CASSLVGNTIYF. Complete variable domain (other parts from reference TRBV13 and TRBJ1-3): AAGVIQSPRHLIKEKRETATLKCYPIPRHDTVYWYQQGPGQDPQFLISFYEKMQSDKGSIPDRFSAQQFSDYHSELNMSSLELGDSALYFCASSLVGNTIYFGEGSWLTVV.

The chain recombines TRBV5-1 with TRBJ2-7; tentatively, D is TRBD1 (6 bases). The germline gives CDR1 SGHRS, CDR2 YFSETQ. Trimming left V 4 bases short and J 4 bases short, with 15 bases between. This CDR3 has 14 amino acids. The CDR3 nucleotides read TGCGCCAGCAGCAAACAGGGAGATCAGTACGAGCAGTACTTC. Translated: CASSKQGDQYEQYF.

The gene calls are TRBV6-6 and TRBJ2-1, with 8 bases fitting TRBD2. V dropped 8 bases and J dropped 7; count of bases not matched to a gene: 16. The germline gives CDR1 MNHNY, CDR2 SVGAGI (reference sequence). The CDR3 is made up of 16 amino acids. In nucleotides, the CDR3 is TGTGCCAGCGTCCGGGGGGGCAGGGACCACCTGAATGAGCAGTTCTTC. Its translation: CASVRGGRDHLNEQFF.

V and J are TRBV11-3 and TRBJ1-1; 7 bases are shared with TRBD1. Per germline, CDR1 SGHNT and CDR2 YENEEA. V shed 7 bases and J 6 bases; nucleotides not matched to a gene: 5. This CDR3 has 12 residues. The CDR3 is CASKTGQSEAFF. The CDR3 DNA reads as TGTGCCAGCAAAACGGGACAGTCTGAAGCTTTCTTT.

This chain connects TRBV7-9 to TRBJ2-7; 7 bases agree with TRBD1. The V segment lost 8 bases and the J segment 3 bases; nucleotides outside the gene matches: 13. CDR1 SEHNR and CDR2 FQNEAQ come from the germline V gene (reference sequence). The CDR3 spans 15 residues. The CDR3 coding sequence is TGTGCCAGCGGACTCGACAGGGAATTTATCTACGAGCAGTACTTC. Translating gives CASGLDREFIYEQYF.

The CDR3 DNA reads as TGCGCCAGCAGCTTGGCCCCGACAGGGGACACAGATACGCAGTATTTT. Encoded protein: CASSLAPTGDTDTQYF. This sequence joins TRBV5-1 and TRBJ2-3; 8 bases are shared with TRBD1. The germline V gene has CDR1 SGHRS and CDR2 YFSETQ. With 0 bases clipped from V and 2 bases from J, the junction kept 5 bases outside the gene matches. The CDR3 loop spans 16 amino acids.

DNA of the CDR3: TGTGCCAGCAGTTCTGACAGGGTGGGATCACCCCTCCACTTT. Amino acids: CASSSDRVGSPLHF. The chain combines TRBV27 with TRBJ1-6; 7 bases line up with TRBD1. The CDR3 has 14 amino acids. The V and J ends lost 4 bases and 10 bases, in that order; junction bases with no gene match: 7. In germline, CDR1 is MNHEY, CDR2 SMNVEV (reference sequence).